This T cell receptor beta chain is drawn from a study of PD-L1 blockade in urothelial cancer. The time point: peripheral blood 6 weeks after treatment start. Patients had locally advanced or metastatic urothelial carcinoma. Per the germline V gene, CDR1 is LNHDA and CDR2 is SQIVND (reference sequence). CDR3 length: 15 residues. V shed 4 bases and J 5 bases; nucleotides not matched to a gene: 3. Only in-frame clones appear in the TCRdb table, and some are missing; sequencing was by immunoSEQ multiplex PCR. Here the sample spans tens of thousands of clones, under 95% being singletons. The sequencing here drew on PBMCs, taken around atezolizumab (anti-PD-L1) treatment. The gene calls are TRBV19 and TRBJ2-1; 12 nucleotides align to TRBD2. This TCR came from a man between 65 and 85 years old with urothelial cancer. DNA of the CDR3: TGTGCCAGTAGTACGACTAGCGGGAGCCACAATGAGCAGTTCTTC. As protein: CASSTTSGSHNEQFF.